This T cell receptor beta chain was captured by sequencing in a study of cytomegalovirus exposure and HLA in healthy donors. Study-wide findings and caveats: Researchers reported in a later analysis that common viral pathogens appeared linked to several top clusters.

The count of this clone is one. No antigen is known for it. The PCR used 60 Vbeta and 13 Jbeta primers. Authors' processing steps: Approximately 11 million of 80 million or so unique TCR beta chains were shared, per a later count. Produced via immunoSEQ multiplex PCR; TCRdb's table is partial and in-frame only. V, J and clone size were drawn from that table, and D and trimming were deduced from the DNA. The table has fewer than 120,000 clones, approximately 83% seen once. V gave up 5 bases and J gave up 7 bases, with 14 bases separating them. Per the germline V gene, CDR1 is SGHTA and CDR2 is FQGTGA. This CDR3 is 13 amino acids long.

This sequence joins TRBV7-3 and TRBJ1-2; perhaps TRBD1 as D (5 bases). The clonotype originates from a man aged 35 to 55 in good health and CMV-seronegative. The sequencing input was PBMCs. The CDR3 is CASSERGTGGYTF. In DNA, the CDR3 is TGTGCCAGCAGCGAACGGGGGACTGGTGGCTACACCTTC.